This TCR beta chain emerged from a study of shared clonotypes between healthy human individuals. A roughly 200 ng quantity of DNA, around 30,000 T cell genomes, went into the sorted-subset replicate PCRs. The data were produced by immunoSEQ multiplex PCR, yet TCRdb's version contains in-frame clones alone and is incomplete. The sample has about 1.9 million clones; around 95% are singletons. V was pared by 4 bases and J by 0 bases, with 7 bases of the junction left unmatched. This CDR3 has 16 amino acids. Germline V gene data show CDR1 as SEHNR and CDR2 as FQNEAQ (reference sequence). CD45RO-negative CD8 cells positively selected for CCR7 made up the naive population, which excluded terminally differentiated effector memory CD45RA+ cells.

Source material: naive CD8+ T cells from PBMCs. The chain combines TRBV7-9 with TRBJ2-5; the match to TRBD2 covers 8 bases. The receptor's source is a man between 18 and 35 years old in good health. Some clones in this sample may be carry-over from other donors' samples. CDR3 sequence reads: CASSSRLARDQETQYF. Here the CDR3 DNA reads TGTGCCAGCAGCTCGCGACTAGCGCGGGACCAAGAGACCCAGTACTTC. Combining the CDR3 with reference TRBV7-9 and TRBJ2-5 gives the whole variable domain DTGVSQNPRHKITKRGQNVTFRCDPISEHNRLYWYRQTLGQGPEFLTYFQNEAQLEKSRLLSDRFSAERPKGSFSTLEIQRTEQGDSAMYLCASSSRLARDQETQYFGPGTRLLVL.